The 15 T cell receptor beta chains below were found in one sample sequenced in a study of blood T cell repertoires in COVID-19 (dated by TCRdb to between 2020 and 2021). The library was produced with the immunoSEQ multiplex PCR assay. The source is immuneACCESS, and TCRdb retained only in-frame sequences with V and J called. Part of the clones is not carried over; for the studies checked, unresolved V genes explain less than half of this, and the remainder is unexplained. The sample table shows about 250,000 clones, and about nine tenths are seen once. The biggest ten clones account for 15% to 19% of the sample. The source material was PBMCs or T cells enriched from blood (not recorded which). The source of these receptors is a young man who had recovered from COVID-19.

The chain recombines TRBV7-2 with TRBJ1-1, with D unclear. V was shortened by 5 bases and J by 5 bases, with 6 bases between the two germline ends. In germline, CDR1 is SGHTA, CDR2 FQGNSA. The CDR3 has 11 amino acids. The CDR3 sequence is CASSLSTEAFF. CDR3 coding DNA: TGTGCCAGCAGCCTATCGACTGAAGCTTTCTTT.

This clone occurred a few times. The chain carries TRBV14 and TRBJ1-2; D is perhaps TRBD1 (5 bases). Trimming left V 4 bases short and J 8 bases short, with 26 bases between. The CDR3 is made up of 17 amino acids. The germline V gene has CDR1 SGHDN and CDR2 FVKESK. CDR3 region: CASSPLGPFTGSGGYTF. DNA of the CDR3: TGTGCCAGCAGCCCATTAGGGCCTTTTACAGGATCGGGCGGCTACACCTTC.

The chain links TRBV6-5 to TRBJ1-5; possibly TRBD1 for D (6 bases). Per the germline V gene, CDR1 is MNHEY and CDR2 is SVGAGI. Trimming took off 6 bases at V and 4 bases at J, with 7 bases between the two ends. The CDR3 contains 12 residues. CDR3 in DNA: TGTGCCAGCAGGGACAGTAATCAGCCCCAGCATTTT. It is translated as CASRDSNQPQHF.

The rearrangement joins TRBV28 to TRBJ2-7; TRBD1 agrees at 8 bases. Germline CDR1 and CDR2: MDHEN and SYDVKM. Trimming at V came to 6 bases and at J to 9 bases, leaving 16 bases not matched to a gene. The CDR3 consists of 15 residues. CDR3 amino acids: CASSFSGTGPNGQYF. The CDR3 nucleotides are TGTGCCAGCAGCTTCTCCGGGACAGGCCCTAACGGGCAGTACTTC.

The chain links TRBV4-2 to TRBJ2-4; D perhaps matches TRBD2 (5 bases). CDR1 and CDR2 (germline): LGHNA, YNFKEQ. CDR3 length equals 14 residues. V lost 0 bases and J 8 bases, leaving 11 bases between the germline ends. The CDR3 reads CASSQDSLVDIQYF. In DNA, the CDR3 is TGTGCCAGCAGCCAAGATTCACTAGTTGACATTCAGTACTTC.

The gene calls are TRBV25-1 and TRBJ1-6; the match to TRBD1 covers 8 bases. Germline lookup yields CDR1 MGHDK and CDR2 SYGVNS. CDR3 size: 17 residues. V shed 8 bases, J shed 0 bases, and the junction held 9 bases outside the gene matches. The CDR3 region has the DNA TGTGCCAGCTCCGGACAGGGCCCTAGCTCCTATAATTCACCCCTCCACTTT. It translates to CASSGQGPSSYNSPLHF.

This chain connects TRBV27 to TRBJ2-5, with D perhaps matching TRBD1 (5 bases). The V and J ends lost 5 bases and 4 bases respectively, with 14 bases between them. Per germline, CDR1 MNHEY and CDR2 SMNVEV (reference sequence). The CDR3 contains 14 residues. The CDR3 sequence is CASSPRTFPETQYF. CDR3 DNA: TGTGCCAGCAGTCCCCGGACATTTCCAGAGACCCAGTACTTC.

This chain connects TRBV7-9 to TRBJ1-3; D gene uncertain. With 4 bases removed from V and 4 bases from J, the gap between germline ends came to 17 bases. There are 16 residues in the CDR3. Germline V CDR1 and CDR2: SEHNR, FQNEAQ (reference sequence). CDR3 in amino acids: CASSSAREGSGNTIYF. The CDR3 DNA is TGTGCCAGCAGCTCAGCTCGGGAAGGATCGGGAAACACCATATATTTT.

The chain has TRBV19 and TRBJ1-1, with D tentatively TRBD1 (6 bases). The V and J ends lost 3 bases and 5 bases respectively, with 13 bases between them. Per the germline V gene, CDR1 is LNHDA and CDR2 is SQIVND (reference sequence). The length of the CDR3 is 14 residues. The CDR3 coding sequence is TGTGCCAGTAGTATCGGGCAGGGGAGAACTGAAGCTTTCTTT. Its protein is CASSIGQGRTEAFF.

The chain couples TRBV10-3 to TRBJ2-1, with 12 bases aligning to TRBD2. V gave up 2 bases and J gave up 4 bases; unmatched junction bases: 0. CDR1 and CDR2 from the germline V gene are ENHRY and SYGVKD. The CDR3 length is 15 residues. CDR3 loop: CAISETSGGYNEQFF. In nucleotides, the CDR3 is TGTGCCATCAGTGAGACTAGCGGGGGGTACAATGAGCAGTTCTTC.

The rearrangement joins TRBV3-1 (or the pseudogene TRBV3-2) to TRBJ1-2; 8 bases agree with TRBD1. This CDR3 comprises 15 residues. With V trimmed by 0 bases and J by 8 bases, 8 bases remained unmatched. CDR1 LGHDT and CDR2 YNNKEL come from the germline V gene (reference sequence). For the CDR3, the DNA is TGTGCCAGCAGCCAAGATCGGGTTACAGGGGGAGGCTACACCTTC. Its translation is CASSQDRVTGGGYTF.

J is TRBJ2-7 and V is TRBV28; 10 bases map to TRBD1. The CDR3 consists of 14 residues. V was clipped by 5 bases and J by 1 base; unmatched bases: 2. Per the germline V gene, CDR1 is MDHEN and CDR2 is SYDVKM. The CDR3 sequence is CASSPGQGSYEQYF. The CDR3 DNA sequence: TGTGCCAGCAGTCCGGGACAGGGGTCCTACGAGCAGTACTTC.

The table lists this clone with many counts. This chain uses TRBV4-1 with TRBJ2-3; tentative D call: TRBD2 (5 bases). CDR1 is MGHRA and CDR2 is YSYEKL in the germline V gene. The CDR3 consists of 18 residues. The V end was cut by 1 base, the J end by 2 bases, with 19 bases between. DNA of the CDR3: TGCGCCAGCAGCCAAGGCCTAATGTGGAGGCTAGACACAGATACGCAGTATTTT. Its translation: CASSQGLMWRLDTDTQYF.

The chain employs TRBV6-4 and TRBJ1-2; 7 positions match TRBD1. CDR3 length: 13 amino acids. Germline CDR1 and CDR2: MRHNA and SNTAGT. J gave up 3 bases and V 8 bases, and 6 bases lay outside the gene matches. CDR3 region: CASSTGTDYGYTF. For the CDR3, the DNA is TGTGCCAGCTCAACCGGGACAGACTATGGCTACACCTTC.

V gene TRBV27 combines with J gene TRBJ1-2, with no clear D. Per the germline V gene, CDR1 is MNHEY and CDR2 is SMNVEV (reference sequence). Deletions cut 5 bases from V and 3 bases from J, with 16 bases between. CDR3 length: 15 residues. This CDR3 reads CASSPVPWQDYGYTF. CDR3 DNA: TGTGCCAGCAGTCCCGTCCCATGGCAGGACTATGGCTACACCTTC.